A selection of T cell receptor beta chains follows, all from one sample in a study of T-cell reconstitution after alpha-beta-depleted transplantation in children. TCRdb re-called the PCR reads through MiXCR, storing one row per CDR3 protein. Of around 270,000 distinct CDR3 sequences in the sample, 7.5% to 9% were seen once. Material: peripheral blood, obtained 360 days after TCRalphabeta/CD19-depleted stem cell transplant. These receptors were obtained from a female patient between 2 and 15 years old who had a stem cell transplant for Fanconi anemia, so the T cells may come from the graft donor. CDR3s include the opening cysteine and the closing phenylalanine or tryptophan.

len: 15
v_gene: TRBV28
j_gene: TRBJ2-5
CDR3aa: CASSLGQGPQETQYF

len: 15
v_gene: TRBV18
j_gene: TRBJ2-5
CDR3aa: CASSPRETGSETQYF

len: 14
v_gene: TRBV28
j_gene: TRBJ1-6
CDR3aa: CASSLPGLGSPLHF

len: 15
v_gene: TRBV27
j_gene: TRBJ2-7
CDR3aa: CASSLLGPIGYEQYF

len: 16
v_gene: TRBV6-2/TRBV6-3
j_gene: TRBJ1-2
CDR3aa: CASSIRQGPNNYGYTF

len: 15
v_gene: TRBV28
j_gene: TRBJ2-1
CDR3aa: CASSLLGQGQGEQFF

len: 16
v_gene: TRBV6-1
j_gene: TRBJ2-1
CDR3aa: CASSPGEGWTRNEQFF

len: 17
v_gene: TRBV7-9
j_gene: TRBJ1-5
CDR3aa: CASSPGGGGDFNQPQHF

len: 16
v_gene: TRBV27
j_gene: TRBJ2-7
CDR3aa: CASSRRTTGVVYEQYF

len: 15
v_gene: TRBV5-5
j_gene: TRBJ2-3
CDR3aa: CASSWPGTGTDTQYF

len: 15
v_gene: TRBV7-3
j_gene: TRBJ2-1
CDR3aa: CASSLGISVYNEQFF

len: 15
v_gene: TRBV15
j_gene: TRBJ1-1
CDR3aa: CATSREGQVNTEAFF

len: 15
v_gene: TRBV6-1
j_gene: TRBJ1-1
CDR3aa: CASSGTGTGYTEAFF

len: 14
v_gene: TRBV11-3
j_gene: TRBJ2-2
CDR3aa: CASSSLHGFGELFF

len: 16
v_gene: TRBV2
j_gene: TRBJ2-3
CDR3aa: CASSEASGARTDTQYF

len: 17
v_gene: TRBV20-1
j_gene: TRBJ2-7
CDR3aa: CCARDPSAGGGSYEQYF

len: 13
v_gene: TRBV7-8
j_gene: TRBJ2-3
CDR3aa: CASGTIRTDTQYF

len: 16
v_gene: TRBV21-1
j_gene: TRBJ2-7
CDR3aa: CASSTEDRVSSYEQYF

len: 18
v_gene: TRBV7-2
j_gene: TRBJ1-1
CDR3aa: CASSADRWGGQRYTEAFF

len: 15
v_gene: TRBV5-1
j_gene: TRBJ1-6
CDR3aa: CASSLDGGDGSPLHF

len: 10
v_gene: TRBV20-1
j_gene: TRBJ2-1
CDR3aa: CSARGSEQFF

len: 18
v_gene: TRBV11-1
j_gene: TRBJ2-3
CDR3aa: CASSFPLGGLAGGDTQYF

len: 14
v_gene: TRBV5-4
j_gene: TRBJ1-1
CDR3aa: CASRAPGENTEAFF

len: 14
v_gene: TRBV18
j_gene: TRBJ2-3
CDR3aa: CASSPPLDADTQYF

len: 12
v_gene: TRBV20-1
j_gene: TRBJ1-1
CDR3aa: CSARDPDTEAFF

len: 12
v_gene: TRBV13
j_gene: TRBJ2-7
CDR3aa: CASRGSSYEQYF

len: 12
v_gene: TRBV20-1
j_gene: TRBJ2-7
CDR3aa: CSARRDAYEQYF

len: 18
v_gene: TRBV28
j_gene: TRBJ2-3
CDR3aa: CASSSPTYAGTSTDTQYF

len: 14
v_gene: TRBV6-1
j_gene: TRBJ2-6
CDR3aa: CASTTGSGANVLTF

len: 13
v_gene: TRBV6-1
j_gene: TRBJ2-3
CDR3aa: CASSRDREGTQYF

len: 12
v_gene: TRBV28
j_gene: TRBJ1-1
CDR3aa: CASRGLDTEAFF

len: 14
v_gene: TRBV24-1
j_gene: TRBJ1-3
CDR3aa: CATSDPGTGNTIYF

len: 14
v_gene: TRBV4-3
j_gene: TRBJ2-2
CDR3aa: CASSQLALTGELFF

len: 14
v_gene: TRBV4-2
j_gene: TRBJ2-7
CDR3aa: CASSRGDDSYEQYF

len: 15
v_gene: TRBV7-3
j_gene: TRBJ2-3
CDR3aa: CASSRSGGAADTQYF

len: 14
v_gene: TRBV12-3/TRBV12-4
j_gene: TRBJ2-5
CDR3aa: CASSFGTSQETQYF